This T cell receptor beta chain was obtained from a study of shared clonotypes between healthy human individuals. Regarding the study as a whole: An effect of sequencing depth on clonotype sharing among donors was expected.

Trimming left V 3 bases short and J 0 bases short, with 8 bases between. This CDR3 region has 15 residues. Germline V gives CDR1 SGHTA, CDR2 FQGNSA. This table comes from immunoSEQ multiplex PCR, and its TCRdb copy is limited to in-frame clones, with some not included. The sample comprises about 670,000 clones, 60% to 80% of which are singletons, and 1.5% to 2% rests with the top ten. Notes on this clone: The antigen remains unidentified.

Sequenced sample: memory CD4+ T cells sorted from blood. Subset in this sample: CD45RA-negative fraction. The clonotype originates from a woman in her thirties in good health. This chain connects TRBV7-2 to TRBJ1-4; possibly TRBD1 for D (5 bases). The CDR3 here is CASSFQGATNEKLFF. The CDR3 coding sequence is TGTGCCAGCAGCTTCCAGGGTGCAACTAATGAAAAACTGTTTTTT.